The source of this TCR beta chain is a study of blood T cell repertoires in COVID-19. Those enrolled in Seattle joined during active infection and were followed longitudinally afterward. The table came from immunoSEQ multiplex PCR; TCRdb's copy has only in-frame clones and leaves some out. Of about 370,000 clones listed, roughly nine tenths were seen once; the top ten hold under 4%. There are 14 residues in the CDR3. V lost 4 bases and J lost 4; bases outside the gene matches: 6. Per germline, CDR1 MGHRA and CDR2 YSYEKL. The rearrangement links TRBV4-1 to TRBJ1-2; 7 nucleotides line up with TRBD1. Sequenced material: peripheral blood. The TCR was taken from a woman in her thirties with COVID-19, enrolled during active disease. Here the CDR3 DNA reads TGCGCCAGCAGCCGAACAGGGGAAGGCTATGGCTACACCTTC. Its translation: CASSRTGEGYGYTF.